These T cell receptor beta chains were read from a single sample in a study of T-cell memory formation after mild COVID-19. TCRdb re-analysed the 5' RACE reads in MiXCR, keeping a single row per CDR3 protein. This table holds roughly 560,000 distinct CDR3 sequences, about a fifth found once. Sequencing used PBMCs or a T cell subset sorted from them (not recorded which). These receptors originate from an adult woman who had mild COVID-19 (a few samples of this study predate the infection). Cell type and time point are not known. CDR3s include the opening cysteine and the closing phenylalanine or tryptophan. A D gene is named only where the DNA matches it firmly. Clone size appears in some rows only: once, few, many, or a class for an expanded clone.

J: TRBJ2-7
D: TRBD1
V: TRBV6-2/TRBV6-3
size: NA
CDR3: CASSQSGTAFYEQYF
DNA: TGTGCCAGCAGCCAATCCGGGACAGCCTTCTACGAGCAGTACTTC

J: TRBJ2-7
D: TRBD2
V: TRBV5-5
size: few
CDR3: CASSPFLAPGGEYEQYF
DNA: TGTGCCAGCAGCCCGTTCCTAGCTCCGGGAGGGGAGTACGAGCAGTACTTC

J: TRBJ2-5
D: NA
V: TRBV24-1
size: NA
CDR3: CATSKSNARETQYF
DNA: TGTGCCACCAGCAAAAGTAATGCGCGGGAGACCCAGTACTTC

J: TRBJ1-2
D: NA
V: TRBV5-1
size: few
CDR3: CASSLSQGRNYGYTF
DNA: TGCGCCAGCAGCTTGTCTCAGGGGAGAAACTATGGCTACACCTTC

J: TRBJ2-7
D: TRBD2
V: TRBV7-2
size: many
CDR3: CASSTPGLEGSEQYF
DNA: TGTGCCAGCAGCACCCCGGGACTAGAGGGGAGCGAGCAGTACTTC

J: TRBJ2-7
D: NA
V: TRBV5-5
size: few
CDR3: CASSLVATANEREQYF
DNA: TGTGCCAGCAGCTTGGTGGCTACAGCAAATGAAAGAGAGCAGTACTTC

J: TRBJ2-3
D: TRBD2
V: TRBV6-1
size: few
CDR3: CASGRIGTSGRDTQYF
DNA: TGTGCCAGCGGACGGATCGGGACTAGCGGGAGAGATACGCAGTATTTT

J: TRBJ2-1
D: NA
V: TRBV4-1
size: few
CDR3: CASSQGALARGAYNEQFF
DNA: TGCGCCAGCAGCCAAGGAGCTCTGGCCCGCGGGGCCTACAATGAGCAGTTCTTC

J: TRBJ1-1
D: NA
V: TRBV29-1
size: NA
CDR3: CSVMVDGAEAFF
DNA: TGCAGCGTGATGGTGGACGGCGCTGAAGCTTTCTTT

J: TRBJ2-2
D: NA
V: TRBV20-1
size: NA
CDR3: CSARDSRETTGELFF
DNA: TGCAGTGCTAGAGATTCCCGGGAGACGACCGGGGAGCTGTTTTTT

J: TRBJ2-7
D: NA
V: TRBV6-2/TRBV6-3
size: few
CDR3: CASSYGGGIHEQYF
DNA: TGTGCCAGCAGTTACGGGGGCGGGATCCACGAGCAGTACTTC

J: TRBJ2-7
D: TRBD1
V: TRBV7-9
size: few
CDR3: CASRLSTGELRGDEQYF
DNA: TGTGCCAGCAGGCTATCCACAGGGGAGCTACGTGGGGACGAGCAGTACTTC

J: TRBJ2-5
D: NA
V: TRBV7-2
size: NA
CDR3: CASSSRTSPAGETQYF
DNA: TGTGCCAGCAGCTCGAGGACCAGCCCGGCTGGGGAGACCCAGTACTTC

J: TRBJ2-3
D: NA
V: TRBV20-1
size: few
CDR3: CSARRGAYTDTQYF
DNA: TGCAGTGCTAGGAGGGGGGCGTACACAGATACGCAGTATTTT

J: TRBJ1-1
D: NA
V: TRBV5-1
size: NA
CDR3: CASSLVSDNSEAFF
DNA: TGCGCCAGCAGCTTGGTATCGGACAACTCTGAAGCTTTCTTT

J: TRBJ1-1
D: NA
V: TRBV7-9
size: many
CDR3: CASSLVGLAEAFF
DNA: TGTGCCAGCAGCTTAGTTGGCCTCGCTGAAGCTTTCTTT

J: TRBJ2-1
D: NA
V: TRBV6-5
size: many
CDR3: CASSFRRSSYNEQFF
DNA: TGTGCCAGCAGTTTTCGCCGAAGCTCCTACAATGAGCAGTTCTTC

J: TRBJ1-5
D: NA
V: TRBV3-1
size: NA
CDR3: CASSQHRSGGQPQHF
DNA: TGTGCCAGCAGCCAACATCGGTCAGGCGGTCAGCCCCAGCATTTT

J: TRBJ2-1
D: NA
V: TRBV4-2
size: NA
CDR3: CASSNWGADNEQFF
DNA: TGTGCCAGCAGCAACTGGGGAGCGGACAATGAGCAGTTCTTC

J: TRBJ1-1
D: TRBD1
V: TRBV5-1
size: few
CDR3: CASSRTGLKDTEAFF
DNA: TGCGCCAGCAGCCGGACAGGGTTGAAGGACACTGAAGCTTTCTTT

J: TRBJ2-5
D: NA
V: TRBV24-1
size: few
CDR3: CATSDSRTGETQYF
DNA: TGTGCCACCAGTGATTCCCGGACGGGCGAGACCCAGTACTTC

J: TRBJ2-7
D: NA
V: TRBV27
size: NA
CDR3: CASSLYEGRTYEQYF
DNA: TGTGCCAGCAGTTTATACGAAGGTCGCACCTACGAGCAGTACTTC

J: TRBJ1-2
D: NA
V: TRBV29-1
size: NA
CDR3: CSVEDDNRAYGYTF
DNA: TGCAGCGTTGAGGATGATAACAGGGCCTATGGCTACACCTTC

J: TRBJ2-5
D: NA
V: TRBV7-2
size: many
CDR3: CASSLVYLQATAVQETQYF
DNA: TGTGCCAGCAGCTTAGTTTATCTTCAGGCTACAGCTGTCCAAGAGACCCAGTACTTC

J: TRBJ2-3
D: NA
V: TRBV9
size: NA
CDR3: CASSVALAKTDTQYF
DNA: TGTGCCAGCAGCGTAGCTCTAGCGAAAACAGATACGCAGTATTTT

J: TRBJ2-5
D: TRBD1
V: TRBV5-1
size: NA
CDR3: CASSWDSVDLETQYF
DNA: TGCGCCAGCAGCTGGGACAGCGTAGACTTAGAGACCCAGTACTTC

J: TRBJ2-3
D: TRBD2
V: TRBV5-1
size: few
CDR3: CASSSTKTSGGASGTQYF
DNA: TGCGCCAGCAGCTCGACTAAGACTAGCGGGGGTGCCTCCGGTACGCAGTATTTT

J: TRBJ2-2
D: TRBD1
V: TRBV6-5
size: NA
CDR3: CASRPTTGVLFF
DNA: TGTGCCAGCAGGCCGACAACAGGGGTTCTGTTTTTT

J: TRBJ1-2
D: TRBD1
V: TRBV30
size: NA
CDR3: CAATRDRLSGYTF
DNA: TGTGCTGCTACCCGGGACAGGTTGAGTGGCTACACCTTC

J: TRBJ1-5
D: NA
V: TRBV15
size: few
CDR3: CATSLGSNQPQHF
DNA: TGTGCCACCAGCCTAGGGTCAAATCAGCCCCAGCATTTT

J: TRBJ2-1
D: TRBD2
V: TRBV27
size: NA
CDR3: CASSQTSGRLNEQFF
DNA: TGTGCCAGCAGCCAAACTAGCGGGAGGTTGAATGAGCAGTTCTTC

J: TRBJ1-4
D: NA
V: TRBV20-1
size: NA
CDR3: CSAREVRGTTNEKLFF
DNA: TGCAGTGCTAGAGAAGTCAGGGGAACAACTAATGAAAAACTGTTTTTT

J: TRBJ2-7
D: NA
V: TRBV7-9
size: NA
CDR3: CASSLGLGAGTYEQYF
DNA: TGTGCCAGCAGCTTAGGCCTGGGGGCCGGGACCTACGAGCAGTACTTC

J: TRBJ2-7
D: NA
V: TRBV6-2/TRBV6-3
size: NA
CDR3: CASSYLPWNEQYF
DNA: TGTGCCAGCAGTTATCTCCCTTGGAACGAGCAGTACTTC

J: TRBJ2-7
D: TRBD1
V: TRBV29-1
size: few
CDR3: CSSWDRVDYEQYF
DNA: TGCAGCAGTTGGGACAGGGTTGACTACGAGCAGTACTTC

J: TRBJ2-7
D: NA
V: TRBV27
size: NA
CDR3: CASSASGEYGEQYF
DNA: TGTGCCAGCAGTGCGTCAGGGGAGTATGGTGAGCAGTACTTC

J: TRBJ1-2
D: NA
V: TRBV5-1
size: NA
CDR3: CASKGGTGPVNYGYTF
DNA: TGCGCCAGCAAGGGCGGAACAGGGCCAGTCAACTATGGCTACACCTTC

J: TRBJ2-7
D: NA
V: TRBV6-5
size: few
CDR3: CASSYRQGGNYEQYF
DNA: TGTGCCAGCAGTTACAGACAGGGAGGGAACTACGAGCAGTACTTC

J: TRBJ2-1
D: TRBD2
V: TRBV5-1
size: NA
CDR3: CASSLAKTSVFNEQFF
DNA: TGCGCCAGCAGCTTGGCGAAGACTAGCGTATTCAATGAGCAGTTCTTC

J: TRBJ1-5
D: NA
V: TRBV7-2
size: NA
CDR3: CASTEFRIVTGQPQHF
DNA: TGTGCCAGCACCGAATTTCGCATCGTCACTGGGCAGCCCCAGCATTTT

J: TRBJ2-1
D: NA
V: TRBV12-3/TRBV12-4
size: NA
CDR3: CASTSPARVGDEQFF
DNA: TGTGCCAGCACTTCTCCGGCCAGGGTAGGAGATGAGCAGTTCTTC

J: TRBJ2-1
D: NA
V: TRBV5-4
size: NA
CDR3: CASSLPQSSGEQFF
DNA: TGTGCCAGCAGCTTGCCTCAGTCCTCTGGTGAGCAGTTCTTC

J: TRBJ2-7
D: TRBD2
V: TRBV5-1
size: few
CDR3: CASSLARASGGDVGQYF
DNA: TGCGCCAGCAGCTTGGCCAGGGCTAGCGGGGGAGACGTTGGGCAGTACTTC

J: TRBJ2-3
D: TRBD2
V: TRBV7-9
size: NA
CDR3: CASSLGDYSTDTQYF
DNA: TGTGCCAGCAGCTTAGGGGACTATAGCACAGATACGCAGTATTTT

J: TRBJ1-4
D: NA
V: TRBV7-9
size: NA
CDR3: CASSLPGTNHKLFF
DNA: TGTGCCAGCAGCTTACCCGGGACGAATCATAAACTGTTTTTT

J: TRBJ2-7
D: NA
V: TRBV7-2
size: NA
CDR3: CASSQEFSYEQYF
DNA: TGTGCCAGCAGCCAGGAGTTCAGCTACGAGCAGTACTTC

J: TRBJ2-3
D: NA
V: TRBV21-1
size: NA
CDR3: CATPRGAGVPSDTQYF
DNA: TGTGCCACACCCCGAGGAGCGGGAGTCCCTTCAGATACGCAGTATTTT

J: TRBJ2-3
D: NA
V: TRBV5-1
size: NA
CDR3: CASSFDPSTDTQYF
DNA: TGCGCCAGCAGCTTCGACCCTAGCACAGATACGCAGTATTTT

J: TRBJ1-5
D: NA
V: TRBV24-1
size: NA
CDR3: CATSDTGLQPQHF
DNA: TGTGCCACCAGTGATACAGGGCTTCAGCCCCAGCATTTT

J: TRBJ2-7
D: TRBD2
V: TRBV5-5
size: few
CDR3: CASSYQPPGLAGSYEQYF
DNA: TGTGCCAGCAGTTATCAGCCGCCGGGACTAGCGGGTAGCTACGAGCAGTACTTC

J: TRBJ2-7
D: NA
V: TRBV11-2
size: NA
CDR3: CASSLADSLSYEQYF
DNA: TGTGCCAGCAGCTTAGCGGACTCGCTCTCCTACGAGCAGTACTTC

J: TRBJ1-4
D: TRBD1
V: TRBV12-3/TRBV12-4
size: NA
CDR3: CASSQQGFNEKLFF
DNA: TGTGCCAGCAGCCAACAGGGGTTTAATGAAAAACTGTTTTTT

J: TRBJ1-1
D: NA
V: TRBV12-3/TRBV12-4
size: NA
CDR3: CASSPTGRWNTEAFF
DNA: TGTGCCAGCAGTCCCACTGGACGGTGGAACACTGAAGCTTTCTTT